This TCR beta chain was sequenced for a study of T-cell reconstitution after alpha-beta-depleted transplantation in children. Preparation of the TCRbeta library involved a method that used unique molecular identifiers. One entry per CDR3 protein, called by TCRdb with MiXCR from the PCR reads. Here the sample spans about 400,000 distinct CDR3 sequences, about 20% being singletons. The table lists this clonotype with many counts. This CDR3 contains 12 residues. V was pared by 9 bases and J by 7 bases, with 6 bases of the junction left unmatched. Per the germline V gene, CDR1 is LNHNV and CDR2 is YYDKDF (reference sequence).

This sequence joins TRBV15 and TRBJ2-1; 7 positions match TRBD1. This TCR was sampled from a human donor who donated a stem cell graft to a child with acute myeloid leukemia. Sequenced here: PBMCs from the stem cell graft donor, sampled from the stem cell graft. This chain's CDR3 is CATATGSNEQFF. The CDR3 region has the DNA TGTGCCACGGCGACAGGGTCAAATGAGCAGTTCTTC.